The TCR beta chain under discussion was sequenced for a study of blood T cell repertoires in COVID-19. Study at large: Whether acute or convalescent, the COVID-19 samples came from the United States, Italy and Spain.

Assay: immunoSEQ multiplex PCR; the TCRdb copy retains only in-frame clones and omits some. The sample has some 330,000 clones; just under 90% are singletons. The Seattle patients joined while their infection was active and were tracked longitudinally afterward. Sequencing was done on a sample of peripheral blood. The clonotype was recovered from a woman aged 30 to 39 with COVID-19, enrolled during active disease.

The DNA of the CDR3 is TGTGCCAGCAGTGTTGCATCGGGAAACTACGAGCAGTACTTC. Translating gives CASSVASGNYEQYF. The J gene is TRBJ2-7, the V gene TRBV2, with D tentatively TRBD2 (5 bases). This CDR3 comprises 14 residues. The V end was cut by 4 bases, the J end by 3 bases, with 13 bases between. CDR1 is SNHLY and CDR2 is FYNNEI in the germline V gene.